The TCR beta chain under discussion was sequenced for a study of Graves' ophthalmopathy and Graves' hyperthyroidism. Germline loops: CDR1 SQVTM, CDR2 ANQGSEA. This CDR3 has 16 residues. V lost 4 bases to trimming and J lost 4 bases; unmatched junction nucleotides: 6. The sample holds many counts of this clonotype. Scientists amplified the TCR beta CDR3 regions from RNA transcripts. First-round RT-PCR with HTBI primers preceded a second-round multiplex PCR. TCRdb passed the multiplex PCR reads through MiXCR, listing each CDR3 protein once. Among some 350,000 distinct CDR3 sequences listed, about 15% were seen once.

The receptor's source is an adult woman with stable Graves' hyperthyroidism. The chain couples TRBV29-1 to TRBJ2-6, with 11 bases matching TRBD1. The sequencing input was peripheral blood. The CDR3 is CSVGGQGVSGANVLTF. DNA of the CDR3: TGCAGCGTTGGGGGACAGGGGGTTTCAGGGGCCAACGTCCTGACTTTC.